This T cell receptor beta chain emerged from a study of blood T cell repertoires in COVID-19 (TCRdb year 2020). Concerning the study at large: The collaborator samples originated in the United States, Italy and Spain and spanned the acute and convalescent phases of COVID-19. The material from the prospective study consisted of cDNA or gDNA derived from T cells, B-cell-depleted T cells, or PBMCs. The dataset comprised deeply sampled blood TCRbeta repertoires from subjects exposed to, actively infected with, or recovered from COVID-19. A freely available public database, intended as a resource for researchers studying the immune response to SARS-CoV-2, is where the repertoires were released. Samples came from the ongoing ImmuneRACE study (first 160 participants) plus 1,254 subjects from 6 global collaborators. Nearly every sample came with metadata listing a de-identified subject ID, COVID-19 status, age in years and sex. Where HLA class I and class II types were available, the types were taken from metadata supplied by the sample provider, not from assay-based typing. Study-wide findings and limitations: How much clinical and demographic metadata was included differed by source and by participant, and the metadata was provided uncurated.

Whole blood was collected in K2EDTA tubes by collaborating institutions according to the institutions' own protocols. For TCRbeta analysis, collaborators shipped samples in one of three forms: frozen whole blood, isolated PBMCs, or DNA extracted from either of those sample types. TCRbeta CDR3 regions were amplified from genomic DNA using the immunoSEQ Assay, a bias-controlled multiplex PCR. Per the source publication's procedure: The number of nucleated cells in each sample was estimated by amplification of reference gene primers within the assay. To quantify the absolute abundance of each unique TCRbeta CDR3 rearrangement, sequence reads were collapsed and filtered. For each sample, productive Simpson clonality was calculated as the square root of Simpson's diversity index over productive rearrangements. TCRdb holds this immuneACCESS table with in-frame rearrangements only. Some clones are missing; in checked studies, unresolved V genes explain under half, and the rest has no known cause. The V and J calls and clone size are taken from that table; D and trimming were inferred from the DNA. The table for this sample lists about 320,000 clones; about four fifths of them were counted only once. The top ten constitute roughly 1.1% of the sample.

According to the germline V gene (reference sequence), CDR1 reads LNHNV and CDR2 reads YYDKDF. The V end loses 0 bases and the J end loses 2 bases, and a stretch of 22 bases separates them. The CDR3 holds 19 amino acids from the cysteine to the phenylalanine. Only the CDR3 portion is preserved as DNA: 57 bases, with reading frame beginning at the first base. The sample holds a few counts of this clone. Its antigen specificity is not known. No base quality information exists; no much larger clone differs at one position. The TCR was taken from a woman between 50 and 59 years old with acute or convalescent COVID-19. The sequence is built from TRBV15 and TRBJ1-1; TRBD1 could be the D gene, as 5 bases match. Sequenced sample: peripheral blood. The nucleotide sequence reads TGTGCCACCAGCAGAGATTTGATAGTACGACGGACATACAACACTGAAGCTTTCTTT. Its translation is CATSRDLIVRRTYNTEAFF.